The 16 T cell receptor beta chains below all came from one sample that was sequenced in a study of blood T cell repertoires in COVID-19. Measured with immunoSEQ multiplex PCR; TCRdb has only the in-frame clones, and not every one. The sample carries 100,000 to 120,000 clones, around 84% recorded once. Sequenced input: peripheral blood. These receptors originate from a woman in her thirties or forties with acute or convalescent COVID-19.

This chain uses TRBV5-1 with TRBJ2-7; 7 nucleotides match TRBD1. The germline gives CDR1 SGHRS, CDR2 YFSETQ. This CDR3 contains 12 residues. V dropped 4 bases and J dropped 4; count of bases not matched to a gene: 2. DNA of the CDR3: TGCGCCAGCAGCCCGACAGGGTACGAGCAGTACTTC. It yields the protein CASSPTGYEQYF.

The V and J genes are TRBV6-5 and TRBJ2-7, with D possibly matching TRBD1 (6 bases). This CDR3 contains 13 residues. V dropped 7 bases and J dropped 4 bases, with 14 bases sitting between them. Germline CDR1 and CDR2: MNHEY and SVGAGI. CDR3 in DNA: TGTGCCAGCACCCTAGGGGGTGGGTACGAGCAGTACTTC. It is translated as CASTLGGGYEQYF.

This clone was seen a few times. This sequence joins TRBV18 and TRBJ1-2, with a tentative D call TRBD1 (6 bases). CDR1 and CDR2 from the germline V gene are KGHSH and LQKENI. The CDR3 loop spans 15 amino acids. V dropped 4 bases and J dropped 2 bases, with 14 bases sitting between them. In DNA, the CDR3 is TGTGCCAGCTCACGGGTACGGGACACGAACTATGGCTACACCTTC. It yields the protein CASSRVRDTNYGYTF.

The rearrangement joins TRBV19 to TRBJ2-7; D may be TRBD1 (6 bases). The CDR3 extends over 16 amino acids. Trimming took off 7 bases at V and 0 bases at J, with 19 bases between the two ends. Germline V gene lookup returns CDR1 LNHDA and CDR2 SQIVND (reference sequence). The CDR3 region has the DNA TGTGCCAGTACCTCATACCGACAGGCCTTCTCCTACGAGCAGTACTTC. This encodes CASTSYRQAFSYEQYF.

V is TRBV4-1 and J is TRBJ2-7; D is uncertain. This CDR3 contains 13 residues. Trimming removed 4 bases from V and 3 bases from J, with 10 bases in between. Germline V gene lookup returns CDR1 MGHRA and CDR2 YSYEKL. CDR3 nucleotide sequence: TGCGCCAGCAGCCCCCGGTACGACTACGAGCAGTACTTC. This encodes CASSPRYDYEQYF.

The chain links TRBV3-1 (or the pseudogene TRBV3-2) to TRBJ2-7; possible D gene TRBD2, 5 bases. CDR3 size: 13 residues. V lost 2 bases to trimming and J lost 10 bases, with 15 bases between them. Germline assignment: CDR1 LGHDT and CDR2 YNNKEL (reference sequence). Here the CDR3 reads CASSQNSSPGQYF. Here the CDR3 DNA reads TGTGCCAGCAGCCAAAATTCTTCACCGGGACAGTACTTC.

The genes are TRBV7-9 and TRBJ2-5; D perhaps matches TRBD1 (5 bases). This CDR3 has 15 residues. Trimming removed 0 bases at V and 4 bases at J, with 12 bases between. Germline assignment: CDR1 SEHNR and CDR2 FQNEAQ (reference sequence). In DNA, the CDR3 is TGTGCCAGCAGCTTAGCAACTGGGGCATTAGAGACCCAGTACTTC. It translates to CASSLATGALETQYF.

The V and J genes are TRBV19 and TRBJ1-1; 7 bases align to TRBD1. The CDR3 runs to 14 residues. CDR1 is LNHDA, CDR2 SQIVND, per germline (reference sequence). After removal of 10 bases from V and 9 bases from J, the junction contained 17 bases not matched to a gene. The CDR3 loop is CATGDRSPRGQAFF. The CDR3 DNA sequence: TGTGCCACGGGTGACAGGTCTCCAAGGGGGCAAGCTTTCTTT.

The V call is TRBV4-1, the J call TRBJ1-2; 8 nucleotides agree with TRBD1. The V gene end was trimmed by 1 base and the J gene end by 4 bases; junction bases not matched to a gene: 5. This CDR3 is 15 amino acids long. CDR1 MGHRA and CDR2 YSYEKL come from the germline V gene. CDR3 nucleotide sequence: TGCGCCAGCAGCCAAGGGACAGGGCAACCCTATGGCTACACCTTC. Translating gives CASSQGTGQPYGYTF.

The gene calls are TRBV7-2 and TRBJ2-7; 7 bases are shared with TRBD1. J gave up 1 base and V 1 base, and 1 base lay outside the gene matches. Germline V CDR1 and CDR2: SGHTA, FQGNSA. CDR3 length equals 14 residues. In DNA form, the CDR3 reads TGTGCCAGCAGCTTAGGGGGACAGTCCTACGAGCAGTACTTC. This gives the protein CASSLGGQSYEQYF. Supplemented by reference TRBV7-2 and TRBJ2-7, the full variable domain reads GAGVSQSPSNKVTEKGKDVELRCDPISGHTALYWYRQSLGQGLEFLIYFQGNSAPDKSGLPSDRFSAERTGGSVSTLTIQRTQQEDSAVYLCASSLGGQSYEQYFGPGTRLTVT.

The rearrangement links TRBV27 to TRBJ2-4; a possible D gene is TRBD2 (5 bases). Germline V lookup: CDR1 MNHEY, CDR2 SMNVEV (reference sequence). V was shortened by 3 bases and J by 11 bases, with 11 bases between the two germline ends. The CDR3 is made up of 12 amino acids. The DNA for the CDR3 is TGTGCCAGCAGTTTCGACGGCGGGCTTCAGTACTTC. Amino acid sequence: CASSFDGGLQYF.

The J gene is TRBJ2-3, the V gene TRBV15; D perhaps matches TRBD1 (6 bases). Between the trimmed V and J ends, which lost 9 bases and 5 bases, there was a span of 9 bases. The CDR3 is 11 residues long. The germline V gene encodes CDR1 LNHNV and CDR2 YYDKDF (reference sequence). The CDR3 nucleotides are TGTGCCACGGAACAGGGAGATACGCAGTATTTT. This translates into CATEQGDTQYF.

The V call is TRBV3-1 (or the pseudogene TRBV3-2), the J call TRBJ2-4, with 8 bases identical to TRBD1. The J segment lost 13 bases and the V segment lost 4 bases, leaving 6 bases of the junction unmatched. Germline V gives CDR1 LGHDT, CDR2 YNNKEL (reference sequence). The CDR3 loop spans 12 amino acids. The CDR3, as DNA: TGTGCCAGCAGCCCTGGGACAGGCCAACAGTACTTC. Protein: CASSPGTGQQYF.

This chain joins TRBV19 and TRBJ1-5; D unresolved. The CDR3 contains 17 residues. V dropped 3 bases and J dropped 5 bases, with 20 bases sitting between them. The germline V gene encodes CDR1 LNHDA and CDR2 SQIVND (reference sequence). CDR3 loop: CASSIRGDGVRHQPQHF. The CDR3 nucleotides are TGTGCCAGTAGTATCCGGGGTGACGGGGTCCGCCATCAGCCCCAGCATTTT. Variable domain in full (rest from reference TRBV19 and TRBJ1-5): DGGITQSPKYLFRKEGQNVTLSCEQNLNHDAMYWYRQDPGQGLRLIYYSQIVNDFQKGDIAEGYSVSREKKESFPLTVTSAQKNPTAFYLCASSIRGDGVRHQPQHFGDGTRLSIL.

CDR3 residues: CASNAGRKESLPLHF. The CDR3 nucleotides read TGTGCCAGCAACGCAGGCCGCAAAGAATCTTTGCCCCTCCACTTT. This chain connects TRBV2 to TRBJ1-6; D is uncertain. CDR1 is SNHLY and CDR2 is FYNNEI in the germline V gene. CDR3 length: 15 amino acids. The V and J ends lost 7 bases and 13 bases respectively, with 23 bases between them.

J is TRBJ2-3 and V is TRBV6-5; 7 positions agree with TRBD2. The germline V gene has CDR1 MNHEY and CDR2 SVGAGI. The CDR3 loop spans 16 amino acids. V dropped 4 bases and J dropped 7; count of bases not matched to a gene: 14. CDR3 coding DNA: TGTGCCAGCAGTTTCACCGTGGGGGGGGGATATAATACGCAGTATTTT. It yields the protein CASSFTVGGGYNTQYF.